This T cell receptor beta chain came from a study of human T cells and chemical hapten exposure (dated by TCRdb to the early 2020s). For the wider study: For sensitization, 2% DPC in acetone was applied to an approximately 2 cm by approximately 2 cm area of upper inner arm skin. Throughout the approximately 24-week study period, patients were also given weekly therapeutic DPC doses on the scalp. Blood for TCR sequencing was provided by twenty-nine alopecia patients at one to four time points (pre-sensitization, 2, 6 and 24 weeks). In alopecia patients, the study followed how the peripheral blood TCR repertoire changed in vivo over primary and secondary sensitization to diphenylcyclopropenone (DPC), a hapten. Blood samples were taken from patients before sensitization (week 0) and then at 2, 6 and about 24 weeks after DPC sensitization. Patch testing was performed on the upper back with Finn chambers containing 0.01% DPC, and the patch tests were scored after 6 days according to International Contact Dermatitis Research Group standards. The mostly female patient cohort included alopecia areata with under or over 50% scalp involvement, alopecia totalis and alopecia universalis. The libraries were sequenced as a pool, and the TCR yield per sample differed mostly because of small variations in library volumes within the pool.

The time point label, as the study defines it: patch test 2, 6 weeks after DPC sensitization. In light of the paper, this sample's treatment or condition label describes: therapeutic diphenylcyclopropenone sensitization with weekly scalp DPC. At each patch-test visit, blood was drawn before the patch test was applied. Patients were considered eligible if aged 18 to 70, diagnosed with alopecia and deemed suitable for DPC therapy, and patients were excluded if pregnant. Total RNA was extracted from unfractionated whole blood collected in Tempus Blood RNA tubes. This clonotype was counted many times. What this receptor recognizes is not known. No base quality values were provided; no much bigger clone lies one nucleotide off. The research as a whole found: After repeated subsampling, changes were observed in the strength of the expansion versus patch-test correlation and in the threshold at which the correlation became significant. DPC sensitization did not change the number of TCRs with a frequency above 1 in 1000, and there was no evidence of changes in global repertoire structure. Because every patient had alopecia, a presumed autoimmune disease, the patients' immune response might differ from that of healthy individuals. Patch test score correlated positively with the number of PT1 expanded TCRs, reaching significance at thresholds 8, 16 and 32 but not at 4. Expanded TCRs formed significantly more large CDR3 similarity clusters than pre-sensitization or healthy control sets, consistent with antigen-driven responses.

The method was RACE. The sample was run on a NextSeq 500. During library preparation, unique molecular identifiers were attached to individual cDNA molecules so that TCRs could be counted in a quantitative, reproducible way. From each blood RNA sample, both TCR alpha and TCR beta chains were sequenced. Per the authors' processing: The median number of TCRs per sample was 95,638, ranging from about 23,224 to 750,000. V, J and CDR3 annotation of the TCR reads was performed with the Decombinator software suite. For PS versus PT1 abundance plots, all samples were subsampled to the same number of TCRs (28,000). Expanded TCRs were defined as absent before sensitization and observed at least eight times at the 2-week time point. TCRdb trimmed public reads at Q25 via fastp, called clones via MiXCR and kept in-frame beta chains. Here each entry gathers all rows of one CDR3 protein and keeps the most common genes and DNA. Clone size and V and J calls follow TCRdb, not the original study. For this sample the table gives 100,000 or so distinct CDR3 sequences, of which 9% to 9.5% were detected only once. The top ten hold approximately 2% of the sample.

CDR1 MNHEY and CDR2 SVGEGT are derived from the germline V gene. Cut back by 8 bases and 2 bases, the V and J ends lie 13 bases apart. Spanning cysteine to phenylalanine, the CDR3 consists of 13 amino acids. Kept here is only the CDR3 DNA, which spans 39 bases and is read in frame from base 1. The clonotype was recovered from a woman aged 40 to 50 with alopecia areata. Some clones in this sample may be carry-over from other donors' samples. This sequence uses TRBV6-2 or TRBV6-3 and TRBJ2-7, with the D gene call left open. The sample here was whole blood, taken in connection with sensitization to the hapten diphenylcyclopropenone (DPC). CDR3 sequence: CASGRALPYEQYF. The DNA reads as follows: TGTGCCAGCGGAAGGGCCCTACCCTACGAGCAGTACTTC.